This T cell receptor beta chain emerged from a study of T-cell memory formation after mild COVID-19. TCRdb re-called the 5' RACE reads through MiXCR, storing one row per CDR3 protein. Among about 310,000 distinct CDR3 sequences listed, roughly a fifth were seen once. The study, taken as a whole, reports: Whereas later expanders leaned CD4+, clones contracting day 15 to 85 showed a balanced CD4/CD8 makeup.

Turning to this clonotype: Its specificity is unknown.

This CDR3 has 13 residues. Looked up from germline, CDR1 is MDHEN and CDR2 is SYDVKM. V was clipped by 7 bases and J by 1 base, with 10 bases between them. The specimen sequenced was PBMCs or a T cell subset sorted from them (not recorded which). This sequence was found in a man in his late teens or twenties who had mild COVID-19 (a few samples of this study predate the infection). Cell type and time point are not known. The gene calls are TRBV28 and TRBJ2-5, with D tentatively TRBD1 or TRBD2 (5 bases each). CDR3: CASNSGGQETQYF. DNA of the CDR3: TGTGCCAGCAACTCTGGGGGCCAAGAGACCCAGTACTTC.